A single sample gave rise to the 28 T cell receptor beta chains below, sequenced in a study of shared T cell receptors in the human thymus. Profiled with immunoSEQ multiplex PCR; TCRdb holds only in-frame clones, not every one. Of roughly 710,000 clones in the sample, 80% to 90% are singletons; the top ten hold more than 0.01%. These data also formed part of another study, on human thymus T cells.

Sequences were obtained from thymocytes. The source is a girl under three years old with a congenital heart defect.

This chain uses TRBV6-5 with TRBJ2-7; a weak D match, TRBD2 (5 bases). Trimming stripped 6 bases from V and 3 bases from J, with 18 bases between. The CDR3 loop spans 15 amino acids. Germline V gives CDR1 MNHEY, CDR2 SVGAGI. CDR3 DNA sequence: TGTGCCAGCAGCCCTCAGGACTCTCGGAGCTACGAGCAGTACTTC. Protein: CASSPQDSRSYEQYF.

This chain uses TRBV4-3 with TRBJ1-1; 12 bases agree with TRBD1. V was pared by 4 bases and J by 7 bases, with 13 bases of the junction left unmatched. The CDR3 length is 17 residues. Germline values: CDR1 LGHNA, CDR2 YSLEER. The chain's CDR3 is CASSRTSGTGGFGEAFF. The CDR3 nucleotides read TGCGCCAGCAGCCGTACCTCCGGGACAGGGGGCTTCGGTGAAGCTTTCTTT.

The gene calls are TRBV9 and TRBJ1-5; perhaps TRBD1 as D (6 bases). CDR1 SGDLS and CDR2 YYNGEE come from the germline V gene. V was cut by 4 bases and J by 1 base, with 9 bases left in between. CDR3 length equals 14 residues. CDR3 loop: CASSLTGSNQPQHF. CDR3 nucleotide sequence: TGTGCCAGCAGCTTGACAGGAAGCAATCAGCCCCAGCATTTT.

This chain joins TRBV20-1 and TRBJ1-1, with a tentative D call TRBD1 (6 bases). Germline CDR1 is DFQATT and CDR2 is SNEGSKA (reference sequence). The germline V and J ends were trimmed by 7 bases and 0 bases, with 6 bases remaining between them. The CDR3 is 11 amino acids. CDR3 nucleotide sequence: TGCAGTGACAGGGTGAACACTGAAGCTTTCTTT. It is translated as CSDRVNTEAFF.

This rearrangement joins TRBV6-5 to TRBJ2-7, with TRBD1 matching over 8 bases. This CDR3 comprises 14 residues. Trimming removed 5 bases from V and 4 bases from J; junction bases left unmatched: 7. Germline values: CDR1 MNHEY, CDR2 SVGAGI. The CDR3 sequence is CASSRYRGNYEQYF. The CDR3 region has the DNA TGTGCCAGCAGTAGATACAGGGGGAATTACGAGCAGTACTTC.

This sequence joins TRBV19 and TRBJ1-5, with a possible D match to TRBD1 (5 bases). Trimming pared 0 bases from V and 0 bases from J, leaving 12 bases between. This CDR3 region has 17 residues. Germline V CDR1 and CDR2: LNHDA, SQIVND (reference sequence). Here the CDR3 reads CASSIEGVLNSNQPQHF. The CDR3 DNA follows: TGTGCCAGTAGTATAGAAGGGGTTTTAAATAGCAATCAGCCCCAGCATTTT.

This chain joins TRBV9 and TRBJ1-1; no firm D call. V gave up 0 bases and J gave up 3 bases, with 21 bases separating them. Germline V lookup: CDR1 SGDLS, CDR2 YYNGEE. CDR3 size: 18 residues. Here the CDR3 reads CASSVVAGVDEEHTEAFF. CDR3 nucleotide sequence: TGTGCCAGCAGCGTAGTCGCCGGGGTTGATGAGGAGCACACTGAAGCTTTCTTT.

The rearrangement links TRBV14 to TRBJ2-1; a weak D match, TRBD2 (6 bases). V lost 1 base and J lost 4, with 17 bases in between. CDR3 length: 17 amino acids. CDR1 is SGHDN and CDR2 is FVKESK in the germline V gene. CDR3 bases: TGTGCCAGCAGCCAAGGCCGACTAGTGCCCACGTACAATGAGCAGTTCTTC. Protein product: CASSQGRLVPTYNEQFF.

This clone was counted a few times. The chain links TRBV12-5 to TRBJ1-2, with a tentative D call TRBD1 (5 bases). Germline CDR1 and CDR2: LGHNT and FRNRAP. CDR3 length: 14 amino acids. V lost 5 bases to trimming and J lost 5 bases, with 15 bases between them. The CDR3 loop reads CASGPAGHRYGYTF. In DNA form, the CDR3 reads TGTGCTAGTGGTCCGGCCGGACACCGGTATGGCTACACCTTC.

As to this clone: In the same sample, other DNA sequences code for this CDR3. The chain recombines TRBV7-2 with TRBJ1-2; D not certain. This CDR3 comprises 12 residues. Between the trimmed V and J ends, which lost 1 base and 4 bases, there was a span of 4 bases. Germline V gene lookup returns CDR1 SGHTA and CDR2 FQGNSA. CDR3 region: CASSLGSYGYTF. The CDR3 DNA sequence: TGTGCCAGCAGCTTAGGCAGCTATGGCTACACCTTC.

This clone has a handful of counts. This sequence joins TRBV5-6 and TRBJ1-1; D unresolved. CDR1 is SGHDT and CDR2 is YYEEEE in the germline V gene. The CDR3 consists of 14 residues. The V end lost 0 bases, the J end lost 2 bases, and 8 bases lay between the germline ends. CDR3: CASSLVRSNTEAFF. CDR3 bases: TGTGCCAGCAGCTTGGTTCGGAGTAACACTGAAGCTTTCTTT.

The chain couples TRBV5-8 to TRBJ1-1; D call uncertain. CDR1 is SGHTS, CDR2 YDEGEE, per germline. The CDR3 has 12 residues. V lost 0 bases to trimming and J lost 7 bases, with 7 bases between them. CDR3: CASSLEAVEAFF. DNA of the CDR3: TGTGCCAGCAGCTTGGAAGCGGTTGAAGCTTTCTTT.

The chain combines TRBV5-8 with TRBJ2-7, with a tentative D call TRBD1 (6 bases). V lost 0 bases to trimming and J lost 0 bases, with 7 bases between them. The CDR3 is 14 amino acids. CDR1 is SGHTS, CDR2 YDEGEE, per germline. For the CDR3, the DNA is TGTGCCAGCAGCTTGGACAGGGACTCCTACGAGCAGTACTTC. Amino acids: CASSLDRDSYEQYF. Combining the CDR3 with reference TRBV5-8 and TRBJ2-7 gives the whole variable domain EAGVTQSPTHLIKTRGQQATLRCSPISGHTSVYWYQQALGLGLQFLLWYDEGEERNRGNFPPRFSGRQFPNYSSELNVNALELEDSALYLCASSLDRDSYEQYFGPGTRLTVT.

This clone was picked up a small number of times. The rearrangement joins TRBV14 to TRBJ2-5; tentative D call: TRBD2 (5 bases). The CDR3 is made up of 15 amino acids. Trimming shortened V by 3 bases and J by 3 bases, and 14 bases separated the two germline ends. Per the germline V gene, CDR1 is SGHDN and CDR2 is FVKESK. CDR3 sequence: CASSQALASKETQYF. The DNA of the CDR3 is TGTGCCAGCAGCCAGGCCCTAGCTAGCAAAGAGACCCAGTACTTC.

The J gene is TRBJ2-1, the V gene TRBV29-1; maybe TRBD1 (6 bases). Germline V gene data show CDR1 as SQVTM and CDR2 as ANQGSEA. CDR3 length equals 21 residues. Trimming cost V 6 bases and J 4 bases, with 37 bases left between them. In nucleotides, the CDR3 is TGCAGCGTCAGTAAGAAGGGGGACGATATAATTGGACCGGACAGATACAATGAGCAGTTCTTC. This translates into CSVSKKGDDIIGPDRYNEQFF.

The chain recombines TRBV4-2 with TRBJ1-5; possible D gene TRBD1, 5 bases. V was trimmed by 0 bases and J by 10 bases, leaving 25 bases between them. CDR3 length: 18 residues. CDR1 is LGHNA and CDR2 is YNFKEQ in the germline V gene. The DNA of the CDR3 is TGTGCCAGCAGCCAAGATTTAGTGGAGGGACCGCAAAATACACCCCAGCATTTT. This codes for CASSQDLVEGPQNTPQHF.

This sequence joins TRBV7-9 and TRBJ1-5; 9 bases line up with TRBD1. V lost 4 bases, J lost 6 bases, and 16 bases stayed unmatched. CDR3 length equals 18 residues. Germline V gives CDR1 SEHNR, CDR2 FQNEAQ (reference sequence). DNA of the CDR3: TGTGCCAGCAGCTATAGGAGAGGGACAGGGACTTCTAGTCAGCCCCAGCATTTT. Its translation: CASSYRRGTGTSSQPQHF. Variable domain in full (rest from reference TRBV7-9 and TRBJ1-5): DTGVSQNPRHKITKRGQNVTFRCDPISEHNRLYWYRQTLGQGPEFLTYFQNEAQLEKSRLLSDRFSAERPKGSFSTLEIQRTEQGDSAMYLCASSYRRGTGTSSQPQHFGDGTRLSIL.

The chain uses TRBV28 and TRBJ2-7; 15 bases agree with TRBD2. Germline CDR1 and CDR2: MDHEN and SYDVKM. With 4 bases clipped from V and 11 bases from J, the junction kept 6 bases outside the gene matches. The CDR3 length is 14 residues. CDR3 coding DNA: TGTGCCAGCAGTTACGGACTAGCGGGGGGGTGGGAGTACTTC. Translation: CASSYGLAGGWEYF.

The chain has TRBV2 and TRBJ2-1; TRBD2 aligns across 14 bases. Germline loops: CDR1 SNHLY, CDR2 FYNNEI. The trim removed 9 bases at V and 5 bases at J, leaving 9 bases unmatched. The CDR3 has 16 residues. CDR3 residues: CARGTSGGIPHNEQFF. For the CDR3, the DNA is TGTGCCAGAGGGACTAGCGGGGGCATTCCCCACAATGAGCAGTTCTTC. Full variable domain (rest looked up from reference TRBV2 and TRBJ2-1): EPEVTQTPSHQVTQMGQEVILRCVPISNHLYFYWYRQILGQKVEFLVSFYNNEISEKSEIFDDQFSVERPDGSNFTLKIRSTKLEDSAMYFCARGTSGGIPHNEQFFGPGTRLTVL.

J is TRBJ1-2 and V is TRBV16, with 9 nucleotides matching TRBD1. From germline, CDR1 is KGHSY and CDR2 FQNENV. The CDR3 loop spans 15 amino acids. With 3 bases clipped from V and 4 bases from J, the junction kept 6 bases outside the gene matches. The CDR3 coding sequence is TGTGCCAGCAGCCAGCGGGGACAGGGTCCCTATGGCTACACCTTC. Its protein is CASSQRGQGPYGYTF.

The V gene is TRBV14, the J gene TRBJ2-1; possibly TRBD1 for D (5 bases). Germline-derived CDR1 and CDR2 are SGHDN and FVKESK. The CDR3 has 15 residues. The V and J ends lost 5 bases and 3 bases respectively, with 14 bases between them. The CDR3 DNA sequence: TGTGCCAGCAGCTCCTTCGACAGATACTACAATGAGCAGTTCTTC. It is translated as CASSSFDRYYNEQFF. Full variable domain (missing parts from reference TRBV14 and TRBJ2-1): EAGVTQFPSHSVIEKGQTVTLRCDPISGHDNLYWYRRVMGKEIKFLLHFVKESKQDESGMPNNRFLAERTGGTYSTLKVQPAELEDSGVYFCASSSFDRYYNEQFFGPGTRLTVL.

The chain recombines TRBV10-3 with TRBJ2-2; tentative D call: TRBD2 (5 bases). V lost 7 bases to trimming and J lost 1 base, with 16 bases between them. Per germline, CDR1 ENHRY and CDR2 SYGVKD. The CDR3 totals 16 residues. In nucleotides, the CDR3 is TGTGCCATCACCGACCTCGGAGCGGAGAACACCGGGGAGCTGTTTTTT. Translating it yields CAITDLGAENTGELFF.

J is TRBJ1-5 and V is TRBV5-3; 10 nucleotides match TRBD1. TRBV5-3 is classed as an ORF, of uncertain function. J was trimmed by 7 bases and V by 4 bases; bases with no gene match: 20. CDR3 length: 19 amino acids. The CDR3 spells CARSMNLIRDRGLRQPQHF. CDR3 nucleotide sequence: TGTGCCAGAAGCATGAACCTCATTCGGGACAGGGGTCTAAGGCAGCCCCAGCATTTT.

The rearrangement uses TRBV11-2 and TRBJ1-3; D not resolved. Germline V gives CDR1 SGHAT, CDR2 FQNNGV. The CDR3 extends over 16 amino acids. V was pared by 2 bases and J by 0 bases, with 11 bases between. The CDR3 nucleotides read TGTGCCAGCAGCTTACCTCGCCGGAGCTCTGGAAACACCATATATTTT. Encoded protein: CASSLPRRSSGNTIYF.

The chain links TRBV12-5 to TRBJ1-1; 7 bases are a match to TRBD1. The CDR3 covers 14 residues. After removal of 5 bases from V and 4 bases from J, the junction contained 7 bases not matched to a gene. Germline V gene lookup returns CDR1 LGHNT and CDR2 FRNRAP. The CDR3 reads CASGKRTGSTEAFF. The CDR3 nucleotides are TGTGCTAGTGGTAAGAGGACAGGCAGCACTGAAGCTTTCTTT.

This clone was detected a few times. The V and J genes are TRBV2 and TRBJ1-6; maybe TRBD1 (6 bases). This CDR3 comprises 18 residues. V was trimmed by 3 bases and J by 10 bases, leaving 25 bases between them. The germline V gene has CDR1 SNHLY and CDR2 FYNNEI. CDR3: CASSEFVQGCSEESPLHF. CDR3 nucleotide sequence: TGTGCCAGCAGTGAGTTCGTCCAGGGGTGTTCTGAGGAATCACCCCTCCACTTT.

The chain couples TRBV5-6 to TRBJ2-3; 8 nucleotides line up with TRBD2. Germline CDR1 is SGHDT and CDR2 is YYEEEE. The length of the CDR3 is 15 residues. V gave up 6 bases and J gave up 4 bases; unmatched junction bases: 10. The DNA for the CDR3 is TGTGCCAGCACCCCTCAGCGGGGGTTGTCAGATACGCAGTATTTT. Protein: CASTPQRGLSDTQYF.

The count of this clone is one. The chain links TRBV6-5 to TRBJ1-1; D not certain. The V and J ends lost 5 bases and 2 bases respectively, with 6 bases between them. CDR1 MNHEY and CDR2 SVGAGI come from the germline V gene. The CDR3 sequence is 12 residues long. This CDR3 is CASSGSNTEAFF. The CDR3 DNA sequence: TGTGCCAGCAGTGGCTCCAACACTGAAGCTTTCTTT.